This T cell receptor (beta chain) was recorded in a study of blood T cell repertoires in COVID-19. CDR3 length: 14 residues. Germline V gene lookup returns CDR1 SGHNT and CDR2 YYREEE (reference sequence). V dropped 1 base and J dropped 2 bases, with 9 bases sitting between them. Clones were read by immunoSEQ multiplex PCR, and TCRdb kept only the in-frame ones, dropping some. The sample lists around 150,000 clones; approximately 88% were seen once. This clone has just a few counts. The sequence came from a woman between 55 and 75 years old who had recovered from COVID-19. This sequence joins TRBV5-4 and TRBJ1-1, with TRBD1 as a possible D gene (6 bases). Sequencing input: PBMCs or T cells enriched from blood (not recorded which). The CDR3 DNA reads TGTGCCAGCAGCTTGCAGGGGACAAACACTGAAGCTTTCTTT. Its protein is CASSLQGTNTEAFF.